Following are 26 T cell receptor beta chains from one sample sequenced in a study of Graves' ophthalmopathy and Graves' hyperthyroidism. RNA transcripts yielded amplified TCR beta CDR3 regions. HTBI primers primed a first-round RT-PCR, and a second-round multiplex PCR followed. TCRdb called the multiplex PCR reads again in MiXCR, with one record for every CDR3 protein. The sample holds about 1.1 million distinct CDR3 sequences, 35% to 45% seen once. Source material: peripheral blood or thyroid tissue (not recorded which). The origin of the receptors is an adult man with Graves' hyperthyroidism.

The chain joins TRBV29-1 to TRBJ2-7; possible D gene TRBD1, 5 bases. Germline V gene sequence: CDR1 SQVTM, CDR2 ANQGSEA. The V and J ends lost 4 bases and 5 bases respectively, with 12 bases between them. The CDR3 has 12 residues. This CDR3 reads CSVGGVVDEQYF. The CDR3 bases are TGCAGCGTTGGGGGCGTAGTAGACGAGCAGTACTTC.

This clonotype occurred a few times. This chain uses TRBV6-2 or TRBV6-3 with TRBJ2-7; D is ambiguous. In germline, CDR1 is MNHEY, CDR2 SVGEGT. This CDR3 is built from 11 residues. V lost 9 bases, J lost 5 bases, and 11 bases lay in between. The CDR3 coding sequence is TGTGCCAGTAAAAGTCGCCACGAGCAGTACTTC. Amino acid sequence: CASKSRHEQYF.

V is TRBV10-3 and J is TRBJ1-2; no clear D. V dropped 3 bases and J dropped 12 bases, with 20 bases sitting between them. CDR3 length: 14 residues. Germline V gives CDR1 ENHRY, CDR2 SYGVKD. CDR3 sequence reads: CAISERQAEDGNTF. The CDR3 DNA sequence: TGTGCCATCAGTGAAAGGCAGGCCGAAGATGGAAACACCTTC.

CDR3 DNA sequence: TGTGCCAGCGGGAGGGGCGGGCTACCCTACGAGCAGTACTTC. Translating gives CASGRGGLPYEQYF. The chain recombines TRBV28 with TRBJ2-7, with 7 positions matching TRBD2. V was pared by 8 bases and J by 2 bases, with 9 bases of the junction left unmatched. CDR3 length equals 14 residues. Per the germline V gene, CDR1 is MDHEN and CDR2 is SYDVKM.

As regards this clonotype: Being one base from a much bigger clone, this may be a read error. The genes are TRBV12-3 or TRBV12-4 and TRBJ1-5, with D possibly TRBD1 on 6 matching bases. CDR3 length: 15 residues. CDR3 protein: CAGRRSQGRSQPQHF. The CDR3 region has the DNA TGTGCCGGCAGACGTTCGCAGGGGAGAAGTCAGCCCCAGCATTTT.

This clonotype was found many times. The V gene is TRBV25-1, the J gene TRBJ2-7; 8 positions match TRBD1. Trimming took 4 bases from V and 3 from J; bases not matched to a gene: 8. Germline V lookup: CDR1 MGHDK, CDR2 SYGVNS. This CDR3 has 15 residues. The CDR3 coding sequence is TGTGCCAGCAGTGGATACGGGACAGGCATCTACGAGCAGTACTTC. It yields the protein CASSGYGTGIYEQYF.

Details on this clonotype: Compared with germline, one end of the junction differs, possibly owing to a read error. The gene calls are TRBV25-1 and TRBJ2-7, with 10 bases fitting TRBD1. CDR1 MGHDK and CDR2 SYGVNS come from the germline V gene. There are 16 residues in the CDR3. Here the CDR3 DNA reads TGTGCCTGCAGTGCGGACGACAGGGGGCAGACCTACGAGCAGTACTTC. This encodes CACSADDRGQTYEQYF.

A word on this clonotype: The CDR3 does not close with the conserved phenylalanine or tryptophan, likely indicating a read error. The DNA is omitted, as the CDR3 cannot be located on it reliably, and the CDR3 follows TCRdb's listing. The V call is TRBV5-1, the J call TRBJ1-1; TRBD1, the D gene given by the table, was not confirmed from the DNA. The CDR3 numbers 11 amino acids, ends counted. The germline V gene encodes CDR1 SGHRS and CDR2 YFSETQ. The CDR3 reads CASSGGTGGNY.

This clonotype was counted ten times or more. Just one base apart from a much larger clone, this may be a read error. J is TRBJ2-7 and V is TRBV6-5; 9 bases match TRBD1. The germline V gene encodes CDR1 MNHEY and CDR2 SVGAGI. Trimming cost V 4 bases and J 5 bases; bases outside gene matches: 6. This CDR3 is 14 amino acids long. CDR3 residues: CASSSGTGNHEQYF. CDR3 DNA sequence: TGTGCCAGCAGTTCCGGGACAGGGAACCACGAGCAGTACTTC.

This clonotype was counted many times. The genes are TRBV24-1 and TRBJ2-2, with D hard to call. Looked up from germline, CDR1 is KGHDR and CDR2 is SFDVKD. The CDR3 sequence is 12 residues long. The ends were cut back, 9 bases at V and 5 bases at J, with 9 bases in the middle. CDR3 DNA: TGTGCCACCGGGCAGTATACCGGGGAGCTGTTTTTT. Its protein is CATGQYTGELFF.

This clonotype was found a few times. This chain uses TRBV6-5 with TRBJ2-5, with 8 positions matching TRBD2. V shed 0 bases and J 4 bases; nucleotides not matched to a gene: 1. The CDR3 has 14 residues. Germline V lookup: CDR1 MNHEY, CDR2 SVGAGI. CDR3 loop: CASSYSAGVETQYF. The DNA of the CDR3 is TGTGCCAGCAGTTACTCAGCGGGAGTAGAGACCCAGTACTTC.

This clonotype appeared many times. V gene TRBV7-9 combines with J gene TRBJ1-1; no reliable D call. This CDR3 contains 11 residues. Germline V gives CDR1 SEHNR, CDR2 FQNEAQ (reference sequence). V lost 5 bases and J lost 11, with 12 bases in between. This chain's CDR3 is CASSLPPRAFF. The DNA for the CDR3 is TGTGCCAGCAGCCTACCCCCTCGGGCTTTCTTT. The variable domain in full, with the rest retrieved from reference TRBV7-9 and TRBJ1-1, is DTGVSQNPRHKITKRGQNVTFRCDPISEHNRLYWYRQTLGQGPEFLTYFQNEAQLEKSRLLSDRFSAERPKGSFSTLEIQRTEQGDSAMYLCASSLPPRAFFGQGTRLTVV.

This clonotype was observed many times. The chain recombines TRBV10-3 with TRBJ1-3; D not resolved. Trimming removed 2 bases from V and 8 bases from J, with 16 bases in between. This CDR3 region has 15 residues. The V gene's germline CDR1 is ENHRY and CDR2 SYGVKD. In nucleotides, the CDR3 is TGTGCCATCAGTGAGGCGGGCAGACTTCGTGACACCATATATTTT. It translates to CAISEAGRLRDTIYF.

This clonotype was seen a few times. The chain has TRBV10-3 and TRBJ2-7; 10 nucleotides agree with TRBD2. Per germline, CDR1 ENHRY and CDR2 SYGVKD. The CDR3 is 14 residues long. The J segment lost 5 bases and the V segment lost 5 bases, leaving 6 bases of the junction unmatched. The CDR3 sequence is CAISSSGSRNEQYF. CDR3 bases: TGTGCCATCAGTTCTAGCGGGAGTCGGAACGAGCAGTACTTC.

The genes are TRBV6-1 and TRBJ2-5, with D unclear. V was trimmed by 3 bases and J by 7 bases, leaving 6 bases between them. From germline, CDR1 is MNHNS and CDR2 SASEGT. This CDR3 is 11 amino acids long. The CDR3 DNA reads as TGTGCCAGCAGTGACTCAGGGACCCAGTACTTC. It specifies CASSDSGTQYF.

In this sample, this clonotype turned up a few times. This chain links TRBV4-2 with TRBJ2-5; 10 bases align to TRBD2. Germline values: CDR1 LGHNA, CDR2 YNFKEQ. The CDR3 loop spans 19 amino acids. V was pared by 1 base and J by 1 base, with 12 bases of the junction left unmatched. The CDR3 reads CASSQVERIAGGIQETQYF. CDR3 in DNA: TGTGCCAGCAGCCAAGTTGAGAGAATAGCGGGAGGCATCCAAGAGACCCAGTACTTC.

This clonotype was found many times. The chain is built from TRBV25-1 and TRBJ2-2; the D gene is possibly TRBD1 (6 bases). Per the germline V gene, CDR1 is MGHDK and CDR2 is SYGVNS. The length of the CDR3 is 13 residues. The ends were cut back, 6 bases at V and 2 bases at J, with 7 bases in the middle. CDR3 coding DNA: TGTGCCAGCAGGGACAGAAACACCGGGGAGCTGTTTTTT. Translation: CASRDRNTGELFF.

The sample holds a few counts of this clonotype. The J gene is TRBJ1-6, the V gene TRBV7-9; D remains ambiguous. The germline V gene has CDR1 SEHNR and CDR2 FQNEAQ (reference sequence). Trimming left V 2 bases short and J 5 bases short, with 4 bases between. The CDR3 covers 13 residues. CDR3 bases: TGTGCCAGCAGCTTAATGGATAATTCACCCCTCCACTTT. Encoded protein: CASSLMDNSPLHF.

The chain recombines TRBV6-6 with TRBJ2-5, with D unclear. CDR1 is MNHNY, CDR2 SVGAGI, per germline (reference sequence). V lost 4 bases to trimming and J lost 1 base, with 7 bases between them. CDR3 length: 13 amino acids. The CDR3 loop reads CASSFMVQETQYF. Written as DNA, the CDR3 is TGTGCCAGCAGTTTTATGGTCCAAGAGACCCAGTACTTC.

This clonotype was picked up many times. This chain uses TRBV2 with TRBJ1-6; no reliable D call. The germline gives CDR1 SNHLY, CDR2 FYNNEI. The CDR3 has 14 amino acids. V lost 0 bases to trimming and J lost 7 bases, with 7 bases between them. The CDR3 DNA reads TGTGCCAGCAGTGAAGCGCTAGGAAATTCACCCCTCCACTTT. It specifies CASSEALGNSPLHF.

J is TRBJ2-3 and V is TRBV29-1, with D perhaps TRBD2 (6 bases). The ends were cut back, 5 bases at V and 0 bases at J, with 15 bases in the middle. This CDR3 comprises 15 residues. From germline, CDR1 is SQVTM and CDR2 ANQGSEA. The CDR3 coding sequence is TGCAGCGTTCGAGACCGGGACTCAAGCACAGATACGCAGTATTTT. Residues: CSVRDRDSSTDTQYF.

This clonotype was counted many times. V is TRBV2 and J is TRBJ2-6; perhaps TRBD1 as D (6 bases). The CDR3 is made up of 15 amino acids. Germline CDR1 and CDR2: SNHLY and FYNNEI. V lost 4 bases to trimming and J lost 0 bases, with 7 bases between them. The CDR3 loop is CASSGGHSGANVLTF. The DNA of the CDR3 is TGTGCCAGCAGTGGGGGACACTCTGGGGCCAACGTCCTGACTTTC.

This clonotype was counted ten times or more. The J gene is TRBJ1-1, the V gene TRBV10-3; the match to TRBD1 covers 9 bases. The trim removed 10 bases at V and 2 bases at J, leaving 8 bases unmatched. The germline V gene encodes CDR1 ENHRY and CDR2 SYGVKD. This CDR3 has 14 residues. CDR3 residues: CATNRGLGNTEAFF. In DNA form, the CDR3 reads TGTGCCACGAACAGGGGGCTTGGAAACACTGAAGCTTTCTTT.

This clonotype occurred many times. The V call is TRBV7-6, the J call TRBJ2-7; TRBD2 agrees at 8 bases. The germline V gene encodes CDR1 SGHVS and CDR2 FNYEAQ. The CDR3 is made up of 15 amino acids. The trim removed 5 bases at V and 0 bases at J, leaving 6 bases unmatched. The CDR3, as DNA: TGTGCCAGCAGCGCAGCTAGCGGGTCCTCCTACGAGCAGTACTTC. Encoded protein: CASSAASGSSYEQYF.

This clonotype was detected only once. The chain recombines TRBV29-1 with TRBJ1-5; possible D gene TRBD1, 5 bases. The germline V and J ends were trimmed by 3 bases and 11 bases, with 14 bases remaining between them. CDR1 is SQVTM, CDR2 ANQGSEA, per germline. The length of the CDR3 is 12 residues. The CDR3 here is CSVDWGEWTQHF. The CDR3 region has the DNA TGCAGCGTTGATTGGGGGGAATGGACCCAGCATTTT.

This clonotype was counted many times. CDR3 bases: TGTGCCAGCAGTTACCTAACAGGGACCTATGGCTACACCTTC. This sequence encodes CASSYLTGTYGYTF. This sequence joins TRBV6-6 and TRBJ1-2; TRBD1 is a possible D gene (6 bases). This CDR3 contains 14 residues. CDR1 and CDR2 from the germline V gene are MNHNY and SVGAGI (reference sequence). Trimming removed 2 bases from V and 4 bases from J, with 11 bases in between.